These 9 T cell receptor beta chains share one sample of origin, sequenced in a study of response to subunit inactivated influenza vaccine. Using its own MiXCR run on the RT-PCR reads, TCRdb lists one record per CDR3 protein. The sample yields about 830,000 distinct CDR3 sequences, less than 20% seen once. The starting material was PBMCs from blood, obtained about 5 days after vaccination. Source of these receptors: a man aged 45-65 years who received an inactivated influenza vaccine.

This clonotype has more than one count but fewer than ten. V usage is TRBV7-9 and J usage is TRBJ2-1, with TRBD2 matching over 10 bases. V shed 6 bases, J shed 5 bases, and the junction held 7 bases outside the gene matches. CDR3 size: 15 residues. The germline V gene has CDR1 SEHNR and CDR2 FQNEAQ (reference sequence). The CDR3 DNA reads TGTGCCAGCAGATCCGGACTAGCGGCAGACAATGAGCAGTTCTTC. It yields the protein CASRSGLAADNEQFF. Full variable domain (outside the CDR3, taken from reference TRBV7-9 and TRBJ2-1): DTGVSQNPRHKITKRGQNVTFRCDPISEHNRLYWYRQTLGQGPEFLTYFQNEAQLEKSRLLSDRFSAERPKGSFSTLEIQRTEQGDSAMYLCASRSGLAADNEQFFGPGTRLTVL.

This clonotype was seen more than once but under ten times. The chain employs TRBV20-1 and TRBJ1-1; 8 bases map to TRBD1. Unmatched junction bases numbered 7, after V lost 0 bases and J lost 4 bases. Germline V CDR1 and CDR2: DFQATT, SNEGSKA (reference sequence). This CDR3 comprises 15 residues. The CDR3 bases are TGCAGTGCTAGAGATCCCCCAGGGGGCCTCACTGAAGCTTTCTTT. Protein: CSARDPPGGLTEAFF.

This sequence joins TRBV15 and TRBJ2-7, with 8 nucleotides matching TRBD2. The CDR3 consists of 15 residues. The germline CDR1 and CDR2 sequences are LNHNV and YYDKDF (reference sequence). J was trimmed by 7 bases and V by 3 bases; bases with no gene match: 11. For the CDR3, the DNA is TGTGCCACCAGCAGCATACAAAAACTAGCGGCAGAGCAGTACTTC. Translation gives CATSSIQKLAAEQYF.

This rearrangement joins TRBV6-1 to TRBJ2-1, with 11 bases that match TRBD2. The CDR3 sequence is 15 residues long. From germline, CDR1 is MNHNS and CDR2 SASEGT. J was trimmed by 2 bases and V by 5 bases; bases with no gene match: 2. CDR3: CASSQLAGAYNEQFF. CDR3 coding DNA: TGTGCCAGCAGTCAACTAGCGGGAGCCTACAATGAGCAGTTCTTC.

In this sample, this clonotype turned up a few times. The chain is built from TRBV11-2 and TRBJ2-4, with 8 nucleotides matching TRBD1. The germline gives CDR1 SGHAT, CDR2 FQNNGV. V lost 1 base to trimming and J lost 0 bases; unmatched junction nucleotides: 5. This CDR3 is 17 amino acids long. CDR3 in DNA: TGTGCCAGCAGCTTAGGGACAGGGAACTTAGCCAAAAACATTCAGTACTTC. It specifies CASSLGTGNLAKNIQYF.

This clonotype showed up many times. The CDR3 sequence is CASARPTHLKQYF. CDR3 sequence (DNA): TGTGCCAGCGCTCGCCCCACTCATCTAAAGCAGTACTTC. The chain couples TRBV28 to TRBJ2-7; D unresolved. CDR3 length equals 13 residues. V lost 8 bases and J lost 8, with 19 bases in between. Germline CDR1 MDHEN, CDR2 SYDVKM.

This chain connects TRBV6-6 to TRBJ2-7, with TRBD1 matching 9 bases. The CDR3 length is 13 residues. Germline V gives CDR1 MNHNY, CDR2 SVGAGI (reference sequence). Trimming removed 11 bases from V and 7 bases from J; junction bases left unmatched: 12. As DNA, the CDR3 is TGTGCCCATAGCCGGGACAGGGTGGGGGAGCAGTACTTC. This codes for CAHSRDRVGEQYF.

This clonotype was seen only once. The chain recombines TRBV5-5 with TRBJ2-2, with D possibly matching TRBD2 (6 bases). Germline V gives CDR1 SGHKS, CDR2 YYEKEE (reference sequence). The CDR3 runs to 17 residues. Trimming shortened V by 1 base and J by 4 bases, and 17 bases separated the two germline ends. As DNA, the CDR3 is TGTGCCAGCAGCTTGATCCATGCGGGAACGGTCACCGGGGAGCTGTTTTTT. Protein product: CASSLIHAGTVTGELFF.

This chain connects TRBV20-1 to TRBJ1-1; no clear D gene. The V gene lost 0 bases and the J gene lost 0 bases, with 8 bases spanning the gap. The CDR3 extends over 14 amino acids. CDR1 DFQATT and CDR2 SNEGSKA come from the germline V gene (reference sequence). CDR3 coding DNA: TGCAGTGCTAGAGATCCGCAGATGAACACTGAAGCTTTCTTT. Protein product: CSARDPQMNTEAFF.